A single sample is the source of the 16 T cell receptor beta chains below, sequenced in a study of cytomegalovirus exposure and HLA in healthy donors. PCR involved 60 Vbeta and 13 Jbeta primers. TCRdb's table, derived via immunoSEQ multiplex PCR, lists solely in-frame clones and lacks some. The table lists some 90,000 clones, around four fifths of them singletons, with 2% to 2.5% in the top ten. Sample: PBMCs. These receptors all come from a boy younger than 18 in good health and CMV-seronegative.

The V call is TRBV5-6, the J call TRBJ1-1; D uncertain. This CDR3 comprises 12 residues. Per the germline V gene, CDR1 is SGHDT and CDR2 is YYEEEE. V was cut by 5 bases and J by 0 bases, with 5 bases left in between. The CDR3 bases are TGTGCCAGCAGGTACATGAACACTGAAGCTTTCTTT. It codes for CASRYMNTEAFF. The full variable domain, its missing parts supplied by reference TRBV5-6 and TRBJ1-1, is DAGVTQSPTHLIKTRGQQVTLRCSPKSGHDTVSWYQQALGQGPQFIFQYYEEEERQRGNFPDRFSGHQFPNYSSELNVNALLLGDSALYLCASRYMNTEAFFGQGTRLTVV.

This sequence joins TRBV10-2 and TRBJ1-5; D unclear. The length of the CDR3 is 14 residues. Germline assignment: CDR1 WSHSY and CDR2 SAAADI. The germline V and J ends were trimmed by 3 bases and 0 bases, with 6 bases remaining between them. This chain's CDR3 is CASSENYSNQPQHF. The DNA for the CDR3 is TGCGCCAGCAGTGAAAACTATAGCAATCAGCCCCAGCATTTT.

V gene TRBV6-5 combines with J gene TRBJ1-6; the match to TRBD1 covers 7 bases. Germline V lookup: CDR1 MNHEY, CDR2 SVGAGI. Unmatched junction bases numbered 3, after V lost 1 base and J lost 3 bases. This CDR3 is built from 16 residues. CDR3 nucleotide sequence: TGTGCCAGCAGTTACTACAGGGGTGGCTATAATTCACCCCTCCACTTT. The encoded protein is CASSYYRGGYNSPLHF.

This chain connects TRBV29-1 to TRBJ1-2; TRBD1 matches 8 bases. The CDR3 length is 13 residues. Trimming cost V 6 bases and J 3 bases; bases outside gene matches: 6. Germline values: CDR1 SQVTM, CDR2 ANQGSEA. The CDR3 DNA is TGCAGCGTATTTGACAGGGGACACTATGGCTACACCTTC. Translated: CSVFDRGHYGYTF.

This chain uses TRBV7-8 with TRBJ1-1; 7 bases fit TRBD1. This CDR3 is built from 15 residues. V was pared by 5 bases and J by 0 bases, with 6 bases of the junction left unmatched. Germline-derived CDR1 and CDR2 are SGHVS and FQNEAQ. The CDR3: CASSAKDRMNTEAFF. CDR3 sequence (DNA): TGTGCCAGCAGCGCAAAGGACAGGATGAACACTGAAGCTTTCTTT.

The genes are TRBV5-1 and TRBJ2-1, with D hard to call. V lost 0 bases and J lost 2, with 9 bases in between. The CDR3 spans 15 residues. Per germline, CDR1 SGHRS and CDR2 YFSETQ. The DNA for the CDR3 is TGCGCCAGCAGCTTGGACTACCTTACCTACAATGAGCAGTTCTTC. Encoded protein: CASSLDYLTYNEQFF.

The rearrangement uses TRBV7-2 and TRBJ1-4, with D perhaps matching TRBD1 (6 bases). The germline V gene has CDR1 SGHTA and CDR2 FQGNSA. This CDR3 comprises 14 residues. V was clipped by 6 bases and J by 6 bases, with 14 bases between them. The CDR3 sequence: CASRRGGADEKLFF. In DNA, the CDR3 is TGTGCCAGCAGAAGAGGGGGGGCGGATGAAAAACTGTTTTTT.

The CDR3 bases are TGTGCCTGGGGACAGGGTTCCCACGAGCAGTACTTC. Its protein is CAWGQGSHEQYF. This chain connects TRBV30 to TRBJ2-7; 8 bases map to TRBD1. CDR1 is GTSNPN, CDR2 SVGIG, per germline (reference sequence). The CDR3 has 12 amino acids. V shed 5 bases, J shed 5 bases, and the junction held 5 bases outside the gene matches.

The rearrangement uses TRBV7-9 and TRBJ2-5, with a weak D call TRBD2 (7 bases). This CDR3 contains 17 residues. Germline loops: CDR1 SEHNR, CDR2 FQNEAQ (reference sequence). Trimming cost V 0 bases and J 0 bases, with 14 bases left between them. The CDR3 is CASSLAGGAGNQETQYF. CDR3 DNA sequence: TGTGCCAGCAGCTTAGCTGGGGGGGCCGGGAACCAAGAGACCCAGTACTTC.

This chain uses TRBV29-1 with TRBJ1-2; 7 bases map to TRBD1. The CDR3 is 12 residues long. Germline loops: CDR1 SQVTM, CDR2 ANQGSEA. Germline trimming cut 4 bases from V and 13 bases from J; bases unmatched to any gene: 12. The CDR3 region has the DNA TGCAGCGTTGTCGAGGGGGCGGTCGGTCTCACCTTC. It is translated as CSVVEGAVGLTF.

This clone was seen a handful of times. This chain connects TRBV5-6 to TRBJ1-3; D gene ambiguous. The CDR3 covers 13 residues. From germline, CDR1 is SGHDT and CDR2 YYEEEE. The germline V and J ends were trimmed by 1 base and 4 bases, with 6 bases remaining between them. The CDR3 sequence is CASSLPFGNTIYF. The CDR3 nucleotides are TGTGCCAGCAGCTTGCCCTTCGGAAACACCATATATTTT.

The J gene is TRBJ2-5, the V gene TRBV7-2; D possibly corresponds to TRBD2 (6 bases). This CDR3 is 15 amino acids long. The V gene lost 5 bases and the J gene lost 0 bases, with 13 bases spanning the gap. Germline lookup yields CDR1 SGHTA and CDR2 FQGNSA. The CDR3 DNA follows: TGTGCCAGCAGCCCCGGGGCGGGGTACCAAGAGACCCAGTACTTC. Its protein product is CASSPGAGYQETQYF.

The V gene is TRBV4-3, the J gene TRBJ2-1; no clear D gene. CDR1 LGHNA and CDR2 YSLEER come from the germline V gene. Trimming removed 3 bases at V and 4 bases at J, with 7 bases between. The CDR3 extends over 13 amino acids. The DNA for the CDR3 is TGCGCCAGCAGCCACAGTACGTACAATGAGCAGTTCTTC. Translation gives CASSHSTYNEQFF.

V usage is TRBV30 and J usage is TRBJ1-1; tentatively, D is TRBD1 (6 bases). Germline CDR1 is GTSNPN and CDR2 is SVGIG (reference sequence). The CDR3 is 13 amino acids. Trimming removed 2 bases at V and 5 bases at J, with 12 bases between. DNA for the CDR3: TGTGCCTGGAGTAGACAGGCCGGGACTGAAGCTTTCTTT. Its translation: CAWSRQAGTEAFF.

V usage is TRBV4-1 and J usage is TRBJ2-7, with D perhaps matching TRBD1 (6 bases). V was cut by 4 bases and J by 0 bases, with 13 bases left in between. This CDR3 spans 15 amino acids. Germline V gives CDR1 MGHRA, CDR2 YSYEKL. The CDR3 region is CASSRTTDSSYEQYF. The CDR3 DNA follows: TGCGCCAGCAGCCGCACTACGGACAGCTCCTACGAGCAGTACTTC.

This clone was seen a handful of times. This chain connects TRBV6-5 to TRBJ2-2, with D perhaps TRBD1 (6 bases). The CDR3 contains 14 residues. Germline V gene data show CDR1 as MNHEY and CDR2 as SVGAGI. V was trimmed by 6 bases and J by 1 base, leaving 9 bases between them. CDR3: CASRGHRNTGELFF. In DNA form, the CDR3 reads TGTGCCAGCAGGGGACATCGGAACACCGGGGAGCTGTTTTTT.